Here is one T cell receptor beta chain with its context. As yet, its antigen is unknown. With 6 bases clipped from V and 4 bases from J, the junction kept 10 bases outside the gene matches. This CDR3 is 15 amino acids long. The germline V gene has CDR1 MNHEY and CDR2 SVGAGI. The entry originates in a study of graft-versus-host responses after intestinal transplantation. Study results and limitations: Individuals who had graft-donor T cell macrochimerism had allografts that showed high graft-versus-host to host-versus-graft clonal ratios.

The assay was immunoSEQ multiplex PCR, and TCRdb's table has in-frame clones only and misses some. The sample gives about 70,000 clones, 90% of which show up once; roughly 3.9% is in the top ten. The V and J genes are TRBV6-5 and TRBJ1-2; TRBD1 matches at 8 bases. Sequences were derived from unstimulated CD8+ T cells sorted from spleen or lymph node cells, sampled before transplant. The sequence derives from a human donor who was the organ donor for an intestinal transplant. CDR3 in amino acids: CASSLSGQGVYGYTF. For the CDR3, the DNA is TGTGCCAGCAGCCTGAGTGGACAGGGTGTCTATGGCTACACCTTC.